The present T cell receptor beta chain was sequenced within a study of T cells in Graves' hyperthyroidism and ophthalmopathy. CDR1 and CDR2 from the germline V gene are SGDLS and YYNGEE. The J segment lost 7 bases and the V segment lost 4 bases, leaving 9 bases of the junction unmatched. The CDR3 totals 17 residues. Amplified regions were TCR beta CDR3 sequences from RNA transcripts. Researchers ran a first-round RT-PCR on the TCR CDR3 using the HTBI primer set. TCRdb recomputed calls from the multiplex PCR reads with MiXCR, one row per CDR3 protein. The sample gives more than 50,000 distinct CDR3 sequences, about 57% of which show up once; 2.5% to 4% is in the top ten.

The rearrangement links TRBV9 to TRBJ2-1; 15 bases map to TRBD2. The sample consisted of blood. The clonotype comes from a woman in her fifties or sixties with Graves' ophthalmopathy. The CDR3 sequence is CASSQGLAGGPGNEQFF. The CDR3 DNA is TGTGCCAGCAGCCAAGGACTAGCGGGAGGGCCGGGTAATGAGCAGTTCTTC.